Shown below are 14 T cell receptor beta chains from a single sample sequenced in a study of shared clonotypes between healthy human individuals. The naive CD8 population came from CD45RO-negative cells selected for CCR7, without terminally differentiated effector memory CD45RA+ cells. Data came from immunoSEQ multiplex PCR; TCRdb stores just in-frame clones and leaves some out. Here the sample spans around 650,000 clones, around 96% being singletons. The sequenced material came from naive CD8+ T cells sorted from blood. The receptors stem from a woman between 25 and 40 years old in good health.

The chain joins TRBV19 to TRBJ2-7, with 9 positions matching TRBD2. This CDR3 comprises 14 residues. CDR1 is LNHDA, CDR2 SQIVND, per germline (reference sequence). The ends lost 5 bases at V and 4 bases at J; junction bases unmatched: 6. The chain's CDR3 is CASSWASGKYEQYF. CDR3 sequence (DNA): TGTGCCAGTAGTTGGGCTAGCGGGAAATACGAGCAGTACTTC.

The J gene is TRBJ1-2, the V gene TRBV2, with D uncertain. Germline V CDR1 and CDR2: SNHLY, FYNNEI. This CDR3 spans 12 amino acids. Deletions cut 3 bases from V and 5 bases from J, with 7 bases between. CDR3 coding DNA: TGTGCCAGCAGTGACATGTCTTATGGCTACACCTTC. This codes for CASSDMSYGYTF.

Comments on this clone: Other DNA sequences within the sample encode an identical CDR3. The chain has TRBV9 and TRBJ2-3; 11 nucleotides align to TRBD2. The length of the CDR3 is 14 residues. V shed 5 bases and J 4 bases; nucleotides not matched to a gene: 3. Germline assignment: CDR1 SGDLS and CDR2 YYNGEE. This chain's CDR3 is CASSLAGGSDTQYF. For the CDR3, the DNA is TGTGCCAGCAGTTTAGCGGGAGGGTCAGATACGCAGTATTTT.

The V gene is TRBV5-1, the J gene TRBJ2-3; D remains ambiguous. CDR3 length: 15 residues. Looked up from germline, CDR1 is SGHRS and CDR2 is YFSETQ. Trimming took off 1 base at V and 2 bases at J, with 11 bases between the two ends. This CDR3 reads CASSLTAAVTDTQYF. CDR3 DNA: TGCGCCAGCAGCTTGACGGCCGCGGTCACAGATACGCAGTATTTT.

The chain has TRBV11-2 and TRBJ2-7; D gene unclear. This CDR3 has 16 residues. Germline-derived CDR1 and CDR2 are SGHAT and FQNNGV. Trimming pared 1 base from V and 0 bases from J, leaving 13 bases between. CDR3 loop: CASSLVADLSSYEQYF. The CDR3 nucleotides read TGTGCCAGCAGCTTAGTGGCCGACCTGAGCTCCTACGAGCAGTACTTC.

About this clone itself: Additional DNA sequences in this sample encode the identical CDR3. The chain joins TRBV7-9 to TRBJ2-7; no definite D call. V gave up 2 bases and J gave up 2 bases, with 1 base separating them. The CDR3 has 11 residues. Germline V gene sequence: CDR1 SEHNR, CDR2 FQNEAQ (reference sequence). The CDR3 region is CASSLTYEQYF. CDR3 nucleotide sequence: TGTGCCAGCAGCTTAACCTACGAGCAGTACTTC.

The V and J genes are TRBV29-1 and TRBJ1-1; D not certain. Between the trimmed V and J ends, which lost 0 bases and 3 bases, there was a span of 23 bases. Germline V lookup: CDR1 SQVTM, CDR2 ANQGSEA. The CDR3 has 18 amino acids. CDR3 bases: TGCAGCGTTGAAGATATCTCCATACTTGAGAGTCGGGACACTGAAGCTTTCTTT. As protein: CSVEDISILESRDTEAFF.

The chain links TRBV18 to TRBJ2-1; D uncertain. V lost 3 bases to trimming and J lost 5 bases, with 17 bases between them. Looked up from germline, CDR1 is KGHSH and CDR2 is LQKENI. The CDR3 is 16 residues long. This CDR3 reads CASSPAGNQLNNEQFF. The CDR3 DNA is TGTGCCAGCTCACCCGCAGGAAATCAACTCAACAATGAGCAGTTCTTC.

As to this clone: This specimen includes other DNA sequences encoding the same CDR3. CDR3 loop: CASSIGAEAFF. The CDR3 DNA follows: TGTGCCAGTAGTATAGGGGCTGAAGCTTTCTTT. The V and J genes are TRBV19 and TRBJ1-1; no firm D call. The germline V gene encodes CDR1 LNHDA and CDR2 SQIVND (reference sequence). The germline V and J ends were trimmed by 1 base and 6 bases, with 3 bases remaining between them. The CDR3 consists of 11 residues.

The chain recombines TRBV7-9 with TRBJ2-1; 7 nucleotides line up with TRBD2. The V and J ends lost 4 bases and 5 bases, in that order; junction bases with no gene match: 5. Germline CDR1 and CDR2: SEHNR and FQNEAQ (reference sequence). The CDR3 length is 14 residues. The CDR3 region has the DNA TGTGCCAGCAGCTGGCTAGCGGCGAACAATGAGCAGTTCTTC. Amino acids: CASSWLAANNEQFF.

This clone showed up just once. The CDR3 sequence: CASSWGLAGTSSYEQYF. CDR3 sequence (DNA): TGTGCCAGCAGCTGGGGACTAGCGGGGACCAGCTCCTACGAGCAGTACTTC. This sequence joins TRBV7-9 and TRBJ2-7, with 13 positions matching TRBD2. Trimming removed 4 bases from V and 0 bases from J; junction bases left unmatched: 6. Germline lookup yields CDR1 SEHNR and CDR2 FQNEAQ (reference sequence). The CDR3 spans 17 residues.

The chain uses TRBV10-3 and TRBJ2-7, with 13 bases aligning to TRBD2. Losses at the gene ends were 2 bases for V and 7 bases for J; bases not matched to a gene: 2. CDR3 size: 14 residues. Germline CDR1 and CDR2: ENHRY and SYGVKD. The CDR3 DNA follows: TGTGCCATCAGTGAGCAACTAGCGGGAGGGGAGCAGTACTTC. It translates to CAISEQLAGGEQYF.

V is TRBV7-9 and J is TRBJ2-1; D is uncertain. V was trimmed by 5 bases and J by 12 bases, leaving 8 bases between them. This CDR3 comprises 10 residues. Germline V gene sequence: CDR1 SEHNR, CDR2 FQNEAQ (reference sequence). CDR3 bases: TGTGCCAGCAGCAGCCATGTGCAGTTCTTC. This sequence encodes CASSSHVQFF. The whole variable domain, filled in from reference TRBV7-9 and TRBJ2-1, reads DTGVSQNPRHKITKRGQNVTFRCDPISEHNRLYWYRQTLGQGPEFLTYFQNEAQLEKSRLLSDRFSAERPKGSFSTLEIQRTEQGDSAMYLCASSSHVQFFGPGTRLTVL.

The rearrangement links TRBV9 to TRBJ1-2; D possibly corresponds to TRBD1 (6 bases). This CDR3 has 15 residues. V lost 0 bases, J lost 4 bases, and 13 bases lay in between. Looked up from germline, CDR1 is SGDLS and CDR2 is YYNGEE. The CDR3 coding sequence is TGTGCCAGCAGCGTAGCAGGGGTTGACGGCTATGGCTACACCTTC. Amino acid sequence: CASSVAGVDGYGYTF.